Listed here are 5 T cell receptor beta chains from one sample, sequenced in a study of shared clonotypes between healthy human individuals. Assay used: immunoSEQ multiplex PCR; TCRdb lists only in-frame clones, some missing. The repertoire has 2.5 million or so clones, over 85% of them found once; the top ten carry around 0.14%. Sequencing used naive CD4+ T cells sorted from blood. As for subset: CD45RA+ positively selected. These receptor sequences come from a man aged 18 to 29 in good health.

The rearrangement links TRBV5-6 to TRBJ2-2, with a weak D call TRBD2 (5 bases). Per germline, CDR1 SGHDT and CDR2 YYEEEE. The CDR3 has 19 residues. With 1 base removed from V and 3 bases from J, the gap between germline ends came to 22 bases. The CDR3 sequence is CASSLNQLGSLTHTGELFF. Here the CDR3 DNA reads TGTGCCAGCAGCTTGAATCAACTAGGGTCCTTAACGCACACCGGGGAGCTGTTTTTT.

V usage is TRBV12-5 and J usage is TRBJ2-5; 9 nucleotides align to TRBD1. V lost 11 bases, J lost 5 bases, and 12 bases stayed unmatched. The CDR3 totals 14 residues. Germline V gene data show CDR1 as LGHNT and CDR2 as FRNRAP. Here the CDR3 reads CACDSGQGGETQYF. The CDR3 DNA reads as TGTGCTTGTGATTCGGGACAGGGTGGTGAGACCCAGTACTTC. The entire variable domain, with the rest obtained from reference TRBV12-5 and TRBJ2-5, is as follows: DARVTQTPRHKVTEMGQEVTMRCQPILGHNTVFWYRQTMMQGLELLAYFRNRAPLDDSGMPKDRFSAEMPDATLATLKIQPSEPRDSAVYFCACDSGQGGETQYFGPGTRLLVL.

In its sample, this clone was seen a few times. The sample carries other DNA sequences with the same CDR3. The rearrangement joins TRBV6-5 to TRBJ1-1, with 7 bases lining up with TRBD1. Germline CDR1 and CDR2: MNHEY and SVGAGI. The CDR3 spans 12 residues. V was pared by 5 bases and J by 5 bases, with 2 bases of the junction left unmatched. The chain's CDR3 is CASSRTGTEAFF. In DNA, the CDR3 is TGTGCCAGCAGTCGGACAGGTACTGAAGCTTTCTTT.

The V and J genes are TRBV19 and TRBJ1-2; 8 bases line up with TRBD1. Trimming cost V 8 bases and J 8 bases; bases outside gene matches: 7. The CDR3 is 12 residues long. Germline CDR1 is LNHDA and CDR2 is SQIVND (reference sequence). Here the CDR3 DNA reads TGTGCCAGTTCCAGGGGGCAAGGCGGCTACACCTTC. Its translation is CASSRGQGGYTF.

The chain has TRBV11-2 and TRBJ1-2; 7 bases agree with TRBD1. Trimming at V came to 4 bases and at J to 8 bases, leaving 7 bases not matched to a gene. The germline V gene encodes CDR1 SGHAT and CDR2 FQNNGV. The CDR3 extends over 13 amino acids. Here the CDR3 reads CASSYRDREGYTF. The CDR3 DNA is TGTGCCAGCAGCTATCGCGACAGGGAAGGCTACACCTTC.